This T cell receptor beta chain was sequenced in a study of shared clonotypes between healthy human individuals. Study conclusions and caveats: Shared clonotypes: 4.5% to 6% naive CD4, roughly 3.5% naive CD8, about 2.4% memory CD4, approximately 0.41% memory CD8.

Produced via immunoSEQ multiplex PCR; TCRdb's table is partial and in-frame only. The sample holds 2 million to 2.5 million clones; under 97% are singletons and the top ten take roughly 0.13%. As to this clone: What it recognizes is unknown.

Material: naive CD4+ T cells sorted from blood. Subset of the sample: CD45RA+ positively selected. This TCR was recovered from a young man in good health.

The CDR3 loop is CASSVRTSPNEQFF. CDR3 bases: TGTGCCAGCAGCGTCCGGACTAGCCCTAATGAGCAGTTCTTC. The chain employs TRBV9 and TRBJ2-1; 8 positions match TRBD2. Germline lookup yields CDR1 SGDLS and CDR2 YYNGEE. With V trimmed by 2 bases and J by 7 bases, 5 bases remained unmatched. The CDR3 runs 14 residues. The full variable domain, rest sourced from reference TRBV9 and TRBJ2-1, is DSGVTQTPKHLITATGQRVTLRCSPRSGDLSVYWYQQSLDQGLQFLIQYYNGEERAKGNILERFSAQQFPDLHSELNLSSLELGDSALYFCASSVRTSPNEQFFGPGTRLTVL.